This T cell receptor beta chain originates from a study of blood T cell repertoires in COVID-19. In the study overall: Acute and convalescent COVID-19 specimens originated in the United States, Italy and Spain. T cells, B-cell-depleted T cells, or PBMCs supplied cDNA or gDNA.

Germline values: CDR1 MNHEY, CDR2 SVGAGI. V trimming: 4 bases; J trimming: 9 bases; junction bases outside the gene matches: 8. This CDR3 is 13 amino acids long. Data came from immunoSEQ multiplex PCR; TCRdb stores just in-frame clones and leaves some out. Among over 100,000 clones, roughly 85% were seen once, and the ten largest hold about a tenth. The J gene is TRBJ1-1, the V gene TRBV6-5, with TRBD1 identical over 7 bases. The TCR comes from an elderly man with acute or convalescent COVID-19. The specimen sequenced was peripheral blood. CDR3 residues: CASSSLTGDQAFF. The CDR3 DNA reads TGTGCCAGCAGTTCGCTAACAGGGGACCAAGCTTTCTTT.